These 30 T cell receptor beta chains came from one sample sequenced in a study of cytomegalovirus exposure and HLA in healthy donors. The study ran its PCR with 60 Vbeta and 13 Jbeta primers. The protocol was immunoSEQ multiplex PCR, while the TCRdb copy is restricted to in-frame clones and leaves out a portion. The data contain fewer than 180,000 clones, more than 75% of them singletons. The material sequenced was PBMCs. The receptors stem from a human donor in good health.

Written as DNA, the CDR3 is TGTGCCAGCAAGCAGACAGGACCTTCGAACACTGAAGCTTTCTTT. Translation: CASKQTGPSNTEAFF. This chain links TRBV28 with TRBJ1-1; possible D gene TRBD1, 6 bases. This CDR3 has 15 amino acids. The germline V gene has CDR1 MDHEN and CDR2 SYDVKM. V lost 7 bases to trimming and J lost 1 base, with 16 bases between them.

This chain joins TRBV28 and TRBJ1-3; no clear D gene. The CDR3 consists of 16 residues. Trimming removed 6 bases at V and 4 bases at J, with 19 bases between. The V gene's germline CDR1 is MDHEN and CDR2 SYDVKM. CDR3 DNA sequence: TGTGCCAGCAGCCCTATCCCAGGAGGCGGAGGAAACACCATATATTTT. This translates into CASSPIPGGGGNTIYF.

The CDR3 region has the DNA TGTGCCAGCAGCTTCCCCATCGGAGCGGGGAACTACGAGCAGTACTTC. Translation: CASSFPIGAGNYEQYF. This chain connects TRBV7-2 to TRBJ2-7, with 7 bases aligning to TRBD2. CDR3 length equals 16 residues. With 3 bases clipped from V and 3 bases from J, the junction kept 11 bases outside the gene matches. Germline lookup yields CDR1 SGHTA and CDR2 FQGNSA.

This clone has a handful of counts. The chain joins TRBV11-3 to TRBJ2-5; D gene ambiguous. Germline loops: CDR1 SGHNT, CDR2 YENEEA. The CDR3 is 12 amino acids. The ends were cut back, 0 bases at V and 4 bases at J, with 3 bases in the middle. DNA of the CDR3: TGTGCCAGCAGCTTAGATAGAGAGACCCAGTACTTC. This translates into CASSLDRETQYF.

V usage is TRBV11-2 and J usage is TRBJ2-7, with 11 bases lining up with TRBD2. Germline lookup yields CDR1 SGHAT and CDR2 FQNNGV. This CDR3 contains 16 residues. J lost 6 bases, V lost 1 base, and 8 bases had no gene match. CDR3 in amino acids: CASSLVGGLAGGEQYF. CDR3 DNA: TGTGCCAGCAGCTTAGTGGGCGGGCTAGCGGGGGGCGAGCAGTACTTC.

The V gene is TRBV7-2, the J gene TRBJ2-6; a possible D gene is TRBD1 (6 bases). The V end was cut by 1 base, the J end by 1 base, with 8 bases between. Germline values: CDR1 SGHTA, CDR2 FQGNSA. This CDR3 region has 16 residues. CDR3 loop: CASSLVTGSGANVLTF. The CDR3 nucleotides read TGTGCCAGCAGCTTAGTAACAGGGTCTGGGGCCAACGTCCTGACTTTC.

The CDR3 region has the DNA TGTGCCTGGAGTGGGACAGGGTTCTCCCTCTATGGCTACACCTTC. This sequence encodes CAWSGTGFSLYGYTF. This sequence joins TRBV30 and TRBJ1-2; 8 positions agree with TRBD1. The CDR3 contains 15 residues. Unmatched junction bases numbered 8, after V lost 1 base and J lost 4 bases. The germline V gene has CDR1 GTSNPN and CDR2 SVGIG (reference sequence). Based on the CDR3 plus reference TRBV30 and TRBJ1-2, the full variable domain is SQTIHQWPATLVQPVGSPLSLECTVEGTSNPNLYWYRQAAGRGLQLLFYSVGIGQISSEVPQNLSASRPQDRQFILSSKKLLLSDSGFYLCAWSGTGFSLYGYTFGSGTRLTVV.

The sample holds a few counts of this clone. CDR3 coding DNA: TGTGCCAGCAGTGCTGAGGAGAACACTGAAGCTTTCTTT. It translates to CASSAEENTEAFF. The V and J genes are TRBV6-4 and TRBJ1-1; D unresolved. V dropped 4 bases and J dropped 1 base, with 7 bases sitting between them. The CDR3 is 13 amino acids. Germline V gene sequence: CDR1 MRHNA, CDR2 SNTAGT.

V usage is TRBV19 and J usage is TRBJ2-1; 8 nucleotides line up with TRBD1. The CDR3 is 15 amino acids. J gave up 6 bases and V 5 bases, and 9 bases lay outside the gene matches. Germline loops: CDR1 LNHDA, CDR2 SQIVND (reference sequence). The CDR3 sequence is CASSSGTGWGNEQFF. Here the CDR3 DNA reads TGTGCCAGTAGTTCCGGGACAGGTTGGGGCAATGAGCAGTTCTTC.

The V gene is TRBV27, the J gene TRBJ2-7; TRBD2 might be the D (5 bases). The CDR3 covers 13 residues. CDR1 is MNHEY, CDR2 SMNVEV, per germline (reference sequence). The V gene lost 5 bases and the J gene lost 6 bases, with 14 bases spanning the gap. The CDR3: CASSPLGAREQYF. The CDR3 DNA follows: TGTGCCAGCAGTCCTTTGGGAGCTCGCGAGCAGTACTTC.

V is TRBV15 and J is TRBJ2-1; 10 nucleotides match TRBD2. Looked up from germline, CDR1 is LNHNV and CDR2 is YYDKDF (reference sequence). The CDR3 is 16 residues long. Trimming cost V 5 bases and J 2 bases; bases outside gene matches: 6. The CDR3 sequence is CATSVERGGTYNEQFF. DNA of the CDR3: TGTGCCACCAGCGTCGAGCGGGGGGGAACCTACAATGAGCAGTTCTTC. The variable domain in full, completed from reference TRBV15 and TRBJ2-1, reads DAMVIQNPRYQVTQFGKPVTLSCSQTLNHNVMYWYQQKSSQAPKLLFHYYDKDFNNEADTPDNFQSRRPNTSFCFLDIRSPGLGDTAMYLCATSVERGGTYNEQFFGPGTRLTVL.

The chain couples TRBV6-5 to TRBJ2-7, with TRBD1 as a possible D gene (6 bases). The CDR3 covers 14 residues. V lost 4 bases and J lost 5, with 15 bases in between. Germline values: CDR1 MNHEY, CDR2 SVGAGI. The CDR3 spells CASSSWGPLDEQYF. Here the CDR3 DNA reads TGTGCCAGCAGTTCGTGGGGGCCCTTGGACGAGCAGTACTTC.

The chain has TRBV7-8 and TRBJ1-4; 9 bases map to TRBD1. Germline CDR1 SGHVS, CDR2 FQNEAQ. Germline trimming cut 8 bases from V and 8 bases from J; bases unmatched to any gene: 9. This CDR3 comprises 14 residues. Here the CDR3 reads CASGPGQGGEKLFF. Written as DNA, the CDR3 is TGTGCCAGCGGGCCGGGACAGGGAGGAGAAAAACTGTTTTTT.

This CDR3 reads CASSRGGVAGGRQETQYF. The CDR3 DNA sequence: TGTGCCAGCAGCCGGGGGGGGGTAGCGGGGGGTCGGCAAGAGACCCAGTACTTC. The chain couples TRBV4-2 to TRBJ2-5, with 10 bases fitting TRBD2. The CDR3 spans 18 residues. V dropped 4 bases and J dropped 2; count of bases not matched to a gene: 13. CDR1 and CDR2 from the germline V gene are LGHNA and YNFKEQ.

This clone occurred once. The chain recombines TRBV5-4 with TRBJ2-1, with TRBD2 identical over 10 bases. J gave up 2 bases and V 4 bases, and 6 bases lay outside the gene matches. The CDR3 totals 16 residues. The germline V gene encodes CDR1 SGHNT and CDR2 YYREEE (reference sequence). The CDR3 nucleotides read TGTGCCAGCAGCGCCGGGGGACTAGCGCCCTACAATGAGCAGTTCTTC. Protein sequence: CASSAGGLAPYNEQFF.

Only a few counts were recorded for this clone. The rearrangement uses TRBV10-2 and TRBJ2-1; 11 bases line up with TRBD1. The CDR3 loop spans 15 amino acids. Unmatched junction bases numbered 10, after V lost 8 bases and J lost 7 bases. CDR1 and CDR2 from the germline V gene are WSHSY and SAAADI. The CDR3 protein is CASSLAGTGGNEQFF. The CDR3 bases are TGCGCCAGCTCCCTTGCCGGGACAGGGGGAAATGAGCAGTTCTTC.

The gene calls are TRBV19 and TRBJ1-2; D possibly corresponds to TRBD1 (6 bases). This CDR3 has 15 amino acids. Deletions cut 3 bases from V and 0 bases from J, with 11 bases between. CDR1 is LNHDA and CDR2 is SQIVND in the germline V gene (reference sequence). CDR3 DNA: TGTGCCAGTAGTATTGGGGACACACCTAACTATGGCTACACCTTC. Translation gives CASSIGDTPNYGYTF. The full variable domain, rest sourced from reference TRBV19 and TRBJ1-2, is DGGITQSPKYLFRKEGQNVTLSCEQNLNHDAMYWYRQDPGQGLRLIYYSQIVNDFQKGDIAEGYSVSREKKESFPLTVTSAQKNPTAFYLCASSIGDTPNYGYTFGSGTRLTVV.

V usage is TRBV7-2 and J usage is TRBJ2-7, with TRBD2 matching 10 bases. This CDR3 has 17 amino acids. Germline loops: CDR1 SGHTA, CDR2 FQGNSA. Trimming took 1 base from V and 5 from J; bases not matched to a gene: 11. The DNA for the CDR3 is TGTGCCAGCAGCTTAGGGGGTTTTAGCGGGAGGAGTAACGAGCAGTACTTC. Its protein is CASSLGGFSGRSNEQYF.

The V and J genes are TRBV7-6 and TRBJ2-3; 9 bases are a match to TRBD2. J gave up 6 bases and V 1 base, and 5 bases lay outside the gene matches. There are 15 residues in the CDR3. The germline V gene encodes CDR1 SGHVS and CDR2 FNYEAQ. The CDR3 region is CASSLVRGGLDTQYF. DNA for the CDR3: TGTGCCAGCAGCTTAGTGCGGGGGGGCCTTGATACGCAGTATTTT.

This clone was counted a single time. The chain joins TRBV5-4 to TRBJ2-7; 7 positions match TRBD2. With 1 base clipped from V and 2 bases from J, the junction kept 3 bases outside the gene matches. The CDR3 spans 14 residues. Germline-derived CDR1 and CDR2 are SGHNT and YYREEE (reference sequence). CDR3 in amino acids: CASSLRAGAYEQYF. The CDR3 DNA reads TGTGCCAGCAGCTTGCGGGCGGGAGCCTACGAGCAGTACTTC. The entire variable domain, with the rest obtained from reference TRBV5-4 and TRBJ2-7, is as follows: ETGVTQSPTHLIKTRGQQVTLRCSSQSGHNTVSWYQQALGQGPQFIFQYYREEENGRGNFPPRFSGLQFPNYSSELNVNALELDDSALYLCASSLRAGAYEQYFGPGTRLTVT.

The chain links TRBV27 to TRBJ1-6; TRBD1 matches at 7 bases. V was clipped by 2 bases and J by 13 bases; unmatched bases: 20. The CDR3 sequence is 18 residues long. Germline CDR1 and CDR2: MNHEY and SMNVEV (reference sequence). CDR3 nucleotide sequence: TGTGCCAGCAGTTTAGGACGTGCGACAGGGTCAAGTGGGTCGCCCCTCCACTTT. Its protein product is CASSLGRATGSSGSPLHF.

CDR3 DNA sequence: TGCGCCAGCAGCCGGAGTCACGGTAGGGATACGCAGTATTTT. Translating gives CASSRSHGRDTQYF. The chain couples TRBV10-1 to TRBJ2-3; no definite D call. This CDR3 spans 14 amino acids. Per the germline V gene, CDR1 is WNHNN and CDR2 is SYGVQD (reference sequence). V was trimmed by 6 bases and J by 6 bases, leaving 16 bases between them.

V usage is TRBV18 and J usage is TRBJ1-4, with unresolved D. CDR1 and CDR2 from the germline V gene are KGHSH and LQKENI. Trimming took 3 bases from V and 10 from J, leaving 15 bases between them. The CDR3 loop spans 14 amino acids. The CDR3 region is CASSPLDERGKLFF. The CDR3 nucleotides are TGTGCCAGCTCACCTCTCGACGAGCGGGGAAAACTGTTTTTT.

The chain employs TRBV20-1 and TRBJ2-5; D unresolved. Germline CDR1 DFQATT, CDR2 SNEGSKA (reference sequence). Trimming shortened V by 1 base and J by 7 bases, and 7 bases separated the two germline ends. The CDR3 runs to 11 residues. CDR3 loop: CSARAPGTQYF. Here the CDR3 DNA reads TGCAGTGCTAGAGCACCAGGGACCCAGTACTTC.

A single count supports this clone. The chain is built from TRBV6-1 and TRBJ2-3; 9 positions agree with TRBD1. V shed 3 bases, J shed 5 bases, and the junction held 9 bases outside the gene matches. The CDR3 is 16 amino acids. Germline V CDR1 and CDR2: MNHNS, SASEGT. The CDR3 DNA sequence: TGTGCCAGCAGTGATGGGGACAGGGTGATAGAAGATACGCAGTATTTT. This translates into CASSDGDRVIEDTQYF.

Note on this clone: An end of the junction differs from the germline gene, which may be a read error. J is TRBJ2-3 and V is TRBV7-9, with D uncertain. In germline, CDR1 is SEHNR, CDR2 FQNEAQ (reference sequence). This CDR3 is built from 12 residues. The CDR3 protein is CSSSSLEDTQYF. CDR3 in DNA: TGTTCCAGCAGCTCGCTAGAGGATACGCAGTATTTT.

The CDR3 DNA is TGTGCCAGCAGCGTGAGCGGGACAGGGCGCCAGCCCCAGCATTTT. This sequence encodes CASSVSGTGRQPQHF. The J gene is TRBJ1-5, the V gene TRBV9; 9 bases align to TRBD1. This CDR3 has 15 amino acids. V lost 2 bases and J lost 7; bases outside the gene matches: 7. Germline V gene lookup returns CDR1 SGDLS and CDR2 YYNGEE.

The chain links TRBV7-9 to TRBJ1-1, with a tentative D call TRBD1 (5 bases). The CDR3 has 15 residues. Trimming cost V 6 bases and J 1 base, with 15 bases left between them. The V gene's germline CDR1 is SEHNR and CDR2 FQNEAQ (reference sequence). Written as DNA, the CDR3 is TGTGCCAGCAGGGGGCTGGACGGGGGGAACACTGAAGCTTTCTTT. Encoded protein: CASRGLDGGNTEAFF.

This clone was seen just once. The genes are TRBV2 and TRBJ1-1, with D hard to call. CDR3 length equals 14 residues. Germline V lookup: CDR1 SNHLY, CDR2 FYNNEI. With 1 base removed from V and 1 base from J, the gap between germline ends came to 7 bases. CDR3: CASSEGNRNTEAFF. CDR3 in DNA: TGTGCCAGCAGTGAAGGGAACAGGAACACTGAAGCTTTCTTT.

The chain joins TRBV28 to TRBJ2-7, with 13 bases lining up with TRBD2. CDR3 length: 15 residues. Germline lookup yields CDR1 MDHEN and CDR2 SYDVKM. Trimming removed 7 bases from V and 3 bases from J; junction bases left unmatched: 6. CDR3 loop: CASTTGLAGVYEQYF. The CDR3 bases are TGTGCCAGCACCACCGGACTAGCGGGAGTCTACGAGCAGTACTTC.